This T cell receptor beta chain was sequenced during a study of T cell changes during pregnancy in multiple sclerosis. Sequencing used immunoSEQ multiplex PCR; TCRdb keeps in-frame clones, though not all of them. Of roughly 57,000 clones in the sample, roughly nine tenths were seen once. The V end lost 3 bases, the J end lost 7 bases, and 10 bases lay between the germline ends. The CDR3 consists of 12 residues. Germline loops: CDR1 LGHNA, CDR2 YSLEER. The J gene is TRBJ2-7, the V gene TRBV4-3; TRBD1 might be the D (6 bases). The source of this sequence is a female donor with multiple sclerosis, enrolled in a pregnancy study. This material consisted of CD8+ T cells from peripheral blood mononuclear cells, taken before pregnancy. The CDR3 spells CASSHLQGEQYF. For the CDR3, the DNA is TGCGCCAGCAGCCATCTACAGGGTGAGCAGTACTTC.